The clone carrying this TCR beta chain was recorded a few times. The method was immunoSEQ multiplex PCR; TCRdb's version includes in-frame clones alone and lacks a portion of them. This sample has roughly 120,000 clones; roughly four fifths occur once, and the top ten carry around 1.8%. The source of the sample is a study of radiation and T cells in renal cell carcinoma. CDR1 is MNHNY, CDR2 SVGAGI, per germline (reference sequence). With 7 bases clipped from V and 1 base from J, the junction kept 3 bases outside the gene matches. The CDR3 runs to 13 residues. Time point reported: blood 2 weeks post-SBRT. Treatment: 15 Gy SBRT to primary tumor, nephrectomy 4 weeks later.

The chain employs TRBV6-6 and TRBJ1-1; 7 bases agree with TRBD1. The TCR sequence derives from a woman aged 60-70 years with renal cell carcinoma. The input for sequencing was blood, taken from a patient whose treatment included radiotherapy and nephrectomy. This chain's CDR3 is CASTRQGNTEAFF. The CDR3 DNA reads TGTGCCAGCACCAGACAGGGGAACACTGAAGCTTTCTTT.